Below, one T cell receptor (beta chain) is given with its context. Its cognate antigen is unknown. In the study's own analysis: Filtering differed for immunoSEQ, which gave only junction sequences without quality scores. Assay used: immunoSEQ multiplex PCR; TCRdb lists only in-frame clones, some missing. V, J and clone size are those of that table, while D and trimming were read from the DNA. The sample holds 2 million or so clones, around 96% seen once. The data derive from a study of shared clonotypes between healthy human individuals. Study summary: Three CD4 naive, three CD4 memory, two CD8 naive and one CD8 memory plate were used per donor.

The naive CD8 population came from CD45RO-negative cells selected for CCR7, without terminally differentiated effector memory CD45RA+ cells. Trimming took 3 bases from V and 2 from J, leaving 10 bases between them. CDR3 length equals 14 residues. Germline V CDR1 and CDR2: LGHNA, YSLEER. Study observations and caveats: Investigators collected only blood, and repertoires in tissues likely differ. The study generally estimated greater richness for naive than memory subsets.

The chain combines TRBV4-3 with TRBJ1-2, with a weak D call TRBD1 (5 bases). The clonotype originates from a man between 18 and 29 years old in good health. Sequencing input: naive CD8+ T cells sorted from blood. As DNA, the CDR3 is TGCGCCAGCAGCCATCTCGAGGGGAACTATGGCTACACCTTC. Translated: CASSHLEGNYGYTF.